These 11 T cell receptor beta chains came from one sample sequenced in a study of lymphopenia after photon versus proton radiotherapy (dated by TCRdb to the late 2010s). The method behind the library was the immunoSEQ multiplex PCR assay. Here the immuneACCESS table is served through TCRdb, limited to in-frame sequences with V and J called. Missing clones are a known gap in these copies; in checked studies unresolved V genes cover under half, and the rest lacks a known reason. The sample table records approximately 160,000 clones; approximately 90% of these occur just once. About 4.4% of the sample lies in the top ten. The sequencing used peripheral blood, collected from a patient treated with photon-based radiotherapy. The receptors derive from a man aged 50-60 years with gastric cancer.

This chain uses TRBV4-1 with TRBJ1-2; no firm D call. This CDR3 region has 14 residues. The germline V and J ends were trimmed by 4 bases and 5 bases, with 14 bases remaining between them. Germline-derived CDR1 and CDR2 are MGHRA and YSYEKL. The CDR3 protein is CASSLGLGKYGYTF. The CDR3 DNA sequence: TGCGCCAGCAGCCTCGGCCTTGGGAAGTATGGCTACACCTTC.

The chain recombines TRBV6-5 with TRBJ1-3; D unresolved. The V gene's germline CDR1 is MNHEY and CDR2 SVGAGI. Trimming took 2 bases from V and 2 from J, leaving 10 bases between them. The CDR3 contains 15 residues. In DNA form, the CDR3 reads TGTGCCAGCAGTTACCCCACTCAAACTGGAAACACCATATATTTT. Its translation is CASSYPTQTGNTIYF.

Concerning this clone: In the same sample, other DNA sequences code for this CDR3. This chain uses TRBV4-1 with TRBJ2-7; D perhaps matches TRBD1 (5 bases). The ends were cut back, 1 base at V and 1 base at J, with 11 bases in the middle. The length of the CDR3 is 15 residues. Germline V gives CDR1 MGHRA, CDR2 YSYEKL. For the CDR3, the DNA is TGCGCCAGCAGCCAAGGAAGGGGATCTTCCTACGAGCAGTACTTC. Translating it yields CASSQGRGSSYEQYF.

The chain employs TRBV5-1 and TRBJ2-6, with D perhaps TRBD2 (5 bases). With 5 bases removed from V and 0 bases from J, the gap between germline ends came to 6 bases. Germline lookup yields CDR1 SGHRS and CDR2 YFSETQ. This CDR3 contains 14 residues. Here the CDR3 DNA reads TGCGCCAGCAGGGGGAGCTCTGGGGCCAACGTCCTGACTTTC. Protein product: CASRGSSGANVLTF.

V gene TRBV30 combines with J gene TRBJ1-1; 11 bases fit TRBD1. CDR3 length: 11 amino acids. CDR1 GTSNPN and CDR2 SVGIG come from the germline V gene (reference sequence). CDR3 coding DNA: TGTTCGGGACAGGGGGACTCTGAAGCTTTCTTT. It codes for CSGQGDSEAFF.

V and J are TRBV6-6 and TRBJ2-2; 9 bases map to TRBD2. The length of the CDR3 is 15 residues. Unmatched junction bases numbered 3, after V lost 5 bases and J lost 2 bases. Germline values: CDR1 MNHNY, CDR2 SVGAGI (reference sequence). CDR3 amino acids: CASSRLAVNTGELFF. The DNA for the CDR3 is TGTGCCAGCAGTCGACTAGCGGTCAACACCGGGGAGCTGTTTTTT.

The V and J genes are TRBV7-6 and TRBJ1-1; 10 bases agree with TRBD1. The trim removed 5 bases at V and 3 bases at J, leaving 9 bases unmatched. Germline CDR1 SGHVS, CDR2 FNYEAQ. The CDR3 has 16 amino acids. CDR3 bases: TGTGCCAGCAGCCCAGGGACAGGGGCCTGGGACACTGAAGCTTTCTTT. This encodes CASSPGTGAWDTEAFF.

The chain couples TRBV15 to TRBJ2-3; 10 nucleotides agree with TRBD1. J gave up 8 bases and V 0 bases, and 2 bases lay outside the gene matches. Germline loops: CDR1 LNHNV, CDR2 YYDKDF (reference sequence). The length of the CDR3 is 14 residues. The CDR3 nucleotides read TGTGCCACCAGCAGAGAGGGACAGGGGAGTACGCAGTATTTT. Amino acid sequence: CATSREGQGSTQYF.

This clone was found once. This chain connects TRBV20-1 to TRBJ2-7, with D uncertain. CDR1 is DFQATT and CDR2 is SNEGSKA in the germline V gene (reference sequence). V gave up 3 bases and J gave up 6 bases, with 6 bases separating them. This CDR3 region has 10 residues. The CDR3 loop reads CSASILEQYF. The CDR3, as DNA: TGCAGTGCTAGTATCCTCGAGCAGTACTTC.

The chain links TRBV30 to TRBJ2-7; possibly TRBD2 for D (6 bases). V shed 4 bases and J shed 0 bases, with 16 bases lying between them. The CDR3 consists of 15 residues. Germline assignment: CDR1 GTSNPN and CDR2 SVGIG (reference sequence). The CDR3 spells CAWTPAGSGSYEQYF. The CDR3 coding sequence is TGTGCCTGGACCCCCGCGGGTAGCGGCTCCTACGAGCAGTACTTC.

The genes are TRBV6-5 and TRBJ1-1; D gene unclear. Germline assignment: CDR1 MNHEY and CDR2 SVGAGI. V shed 2 bases and J shed 1 base, with 14 bases lying between them. CDR3 length equals 16 residues. The CDR3: CASSYGSGRTNTEAFF. The CDR3 DNA reads as TGTGCCAGCAGTTACGGGTCGGGCAGAACGAACACTGAAGCTTTCTTT.